Below, 24 T cell receptor beta chains from the same sample are listed, as sequenced in a study of T cell changes during pregnancy in multiple sclerosis. TCRdb keeps only in-frame clones here, not all; method: immunoSEQ multiplex PCR. Counted here are 60,000 to 70,000 clones, approximately 93% occurring once; the ten biggest clones make up 1.4%. The sequencing used peripheral blood, collected in the second trimester of pregnancy. The receptors here all came from a female donor with multiple sclerosis, enrolled in a pregnancy study.

The gene calls are TRBV7-8 and TRBJ1-4; D possibly corresponds to TRBD1 (6 bases). Germline CDR1 SGHVS, CDR2 FQNEAQ. V was shortened by 4 bases and J by 5 bases, with 11 bases between the two germline ends. The CDR3 is 14 residues long. This CDR3 reads CASSSIGQNEKLFF. DNA for the CDR3: TGTGCCAGCAGCTCAATCGGACAGAATGAAAAACTGTTTTTT. The full variable domain, with the rest looked up from reference TRBV7-8 and TRBJ1-4, is GAGVSQSPRYKVAKRGQDVALRCDPISGHVSLFWYQQALGQGPEFLTYFQNEAQLDKSGLPSDRFFAERPEGSVSTLKIQRTQQEDSAVYLCASSSIGQNEKLFFGSGTQLSVL.

The rearrangement joins TRBV7-3 to TRBJ2-5, with 12 bases fitting TRBD2. Germline values: CDR1 SGHTA, CDR2 FQGTGA. Losses at the gene ends were 4 bases for V and 4 bases for J; bases not matched to a gene: 7. The CDR3 runs to 16 residues. Here the CDR3 DNA reads TGTGCCAGCAGCTCCTCTAGCGGGGGGGCCTTAGAGACCCAGTACTTC. Amino acids: CASSSSSGGALETQYF.

DNA for the CDR3: TGTGCCAGCAGGGGACAGGGATCGGGCAATCAGCCCCAGCATTTT. Translating it yields CASRGQGSGNQPQHF. The chain recombines TRBV6-6 with TRBJ1-5, with 9 bases identical to TRBD1. Trimming removed 6 bases from V and 2 bases from J; junction bases left unmatched: 5. The length of the CDR3 is 15 residues. CDR1 is MNHNY and CDR2 is SVGAGI in the germline V gene (reference sequence).

This chain uses TRBV9 with TRBJ1-4; D gene uncertain. Between the trimmed V and J ends, which lost 0 bases and 3 bases, there was a span of 9 bases. There are 15 residues in the CDR3. Germline values: CDR1 SGDLS, CDR2 YYNGEE. Here the CDR3 DNA reads TGTGCCAGCAGCGTAGCCGGGGTACCTAATGAAAAACTGTTTTTT. Protein sequence: CASSVAGVPNEKLFF.

This clone was recorded once. This sequence joins TRBV19 and TRBJ1-1; D perhaps matches TRBD1 (6 bases). The CDR3 is 16 amino acids. Trimming shortened V by 2 bases and J by 4 bases, and 17 bases separated the two germline ends. Germline CDR1 reads LNHDA; CDR2 reads SQIVND (reference sequence). The CDR3 protein is CASSIQGSGLATEAFF. The CDR3 nucleotides are TGTGCCAGTAGTATACAGGGGTCAGGGCTGGCCACTGAAGCTTTCTTT.

The V gene is TRBV6-5, the J gene TRBJ2-1; 10 nucleotides line up with TRBD2. V was pared by 7 bases and J by 8 bases, with 11 bases of the junction left unmatched. The CDR3 is 15 residues long. Germline assignment: CDR1 MNHEY and CDR2 SVGAGI. The CDR3 region has the DNA TGTGCCAGCAACCTAGCGGGGGCCCCCAGGCATGAGCAGTTCTTC. Translation gives CASNLAGAPRHEQFF.

This chain connects TRBV11-3 to TRBJ2-7, with D perhaps TRBD1 (8 bases). The CDR3 has 17 amino acids. Germline V gene data show CDR1 as SGHNT and CDR2 as YENEEA. V lost 5 bases, J lost 2 bases, and 22 bases lay in between. As DNA, the CDR3 is TGTGCCAGCAGCCTGACACAGGGGGGGACGGCCCCCTACGAGCAGTACTTC. This codes for CASSLTQGGTAPYEQYF.

The chain combines TRBV4-2 with TRBJ2-1; 10 bases fit TRBD2. This CDR3 region has 16 residues. J gave up 8 bases and V 1 base, and 8 bases lay outside the gene matches. From germline, CDR1 is LGHNA and CDR2 YNFKEQ. The chain's CDR3 is CASSQALGTSVDEQFF. Here the CDR3 DNA reads TGTGCCAGCAGCCAAGCCCTGGGGACTAGCGTCGATGAGCAGTTCTTC.

This clone was detected once. The chain has TRBV6-1 and TRBJ1-1; maybe TRBD1 (6 bases). The V end lost 5 bases, the J end lost 11 bases, and 12 bases lay between the germline ends. The CDR3 has 11 amino acids. CDR1 MNHNS and CDR2 SASEGT come from the germline V gene. The CDR3 DNA reads as TGTGCCAGCAGTCTACAGGGTAATGCTTTCTTT. Translated, it gives CASSLQGNAFF.

This rearrangement joins TRBV5-4 to TRBJ2-1; TRBD2 agrees at 14 bases. V was clipped by 4 bases and J by 9 bases; unmatched bases: 12. Germline CDR1 SGHNT, CDR2 YYREEE (reference sequence). The CDR3 sequence is 17 residues long. CDR3 sequence (DNA): TGTGCCAGCAGCCCTGCGACTAGCGGGGGGGCCTCAGCTGAGCAGTTCTTC. This codes for CASSPATSGGASAEQFF.

The chain employs TRBV5-1 and TRBJ2-7; no firm D call. The CDR3 totals 15 residues. Trimming left V 4 bases short and J 0 bases short, with 14 bases between. Germline CDR1 is SGHRS and CDR2 is YFSETQ. In DNA, the CDR3 is TGCGCCAGCAGCCCAGTGGTATCCAGCTCCTACGAGCAGTACTTC. This gives the protein CASSPVVSSSYEQYF.

J is TRBJ2-1 and V is TRBV4-1; tentative D call: TRBD1 (7 bases). The germline V gene has CDR1 MGHRA and CDR2 YSYEKL. The CDR3 totals 15 residues. V was cut by 3 bases and J by 8 bases, with 17 bases left in between. CDR3 loop: CASSQSRLRGDEQFF. CDR3 nucleotides: TGCGCCAGCAGCCAGAGTAGACTCAGGGGGGATGAGCAGTTCTTC.

This clone was counted only a few times. The V and J genes are TRBV7-2 and TRBJ1-6; the D gene is possibly TRBD1 (6 bases). The CDR3 length is 15 residues. Germline V CDR1 and CDR2: SGHTA, FQGNSA. V shed 1 base and J shed 7 bases, with 11 bases lying between them. The CDR3 protein is CASSLEPGENSPLHF. The CDR3 DNA follows: TGTGCCAGCAGCTTAGAGCCAGGGGAAAATTCACCCCTCCACTTT.

This clone was seen once. The V gene is TRBV2, the J gene TRBJ2-7; TRBD1 might be the D (6 bases). Per the germline V gene, CDR1 is SNHLY and CDR2 is FYNNEI. The ends were cut back, 9 bases at V and 5 bases at J, with 20 bases in the middle. The CDR3 sequence is 14 residues long. The chain's CDR3 is CAREVGNRANEQYF. As DNA, the CDR3 is TGTGCCAGAGAAGTTGGGAACAGGGCTAACGAGCAGTACTTC. Based on the CDR3 plus reference TRBV2 and TRBJ2-7, the full variable domain is EPEVTQTPSHQVTQMGQEVILRCVPISNHLYFYWYRQILGQKVEFLVSFYNNEISEKSEIFDDQFSVERPDGSNFTLKIRSTKLEDSAMYFCAREVGNRANEQYFGPGTRLTVT.

The J gene is TRBJ1-2, the V gene TRBV7-2; no clear D gene. Germline assignment: CDR1 SGHTA and CDR2 FQGNSA. V lost 3 bases and J 9 bases, leaving 11 bases between the germline ends. The CDR3 loop spans 12 amino acids. Here the CDR3 DNA reads TGTGCCAGCAGCTTGGCAGGCGAAAGCTACACCTTC. Amino acids: CASSLAGESYTF.

The CDR3 region has the DNA TGTGCCAGCAGCGAACCCGTACTAGCGGGAGGACAAGAGACCCAGTACTTC. This translates into CASSEPVLAGGQETQYF. This chain links TRBV6-1 with TRBJ2-5; 12 nucleotides match TRBD2. V was pared by 6 bases and J by 2 bases, with 10 bases of the junction left unmatched. The V gene's germline CDR1 is MNHNS and CDR2 SASEGT. The CDR3 consists of 17 residues.

The chain couples TRBV4-2 to TRBJ2-5; the match to TRBD2 covers 9 bases. The CDR3 extends over 16 amino acids. V shed 5 bases and J 2 bases; nucleotides not matched to a gene: 9. Germline assignment: CDR1 LGHNA and CDR2 YNFKEQ. The CDR3 bases are TGTGCCAGCAGCAGGTACAGCGGGGGGCCTCAAGAGACCCAGTACTTC. Its translation: CASSRYSGGPQETQYF.

With respect to this clone: One end of the junction is discordant with germline, which a read error may explain. This chain connects TRBV6-4 to TRBJ1-5; no clear D. The CDR3 is 14 residues long. The germline gives CDR1 MRHNA, CDR2 SNTAGT. In DNA form, the CDR3 reads TGTGCCAGCAGTGACTCGGAGGAGGGTCAGCCCCAGCACTTT. It specifies CASSDSEEGQPQHF.

V and J are TRBV27 and TRBJ1-6; D not certain. This CDR3 spans 15 amino acids. Germline values: CDR1 MNHEY, CDR2 SMNVEV (reference sequence). Deletions cut 2 bases from V and 7 bases from J, with 12 bases between. The chain's CDR3 is CASSLDAVLNSPLHF. The CDR3 nucleotides are TGTGCCAGCAGTTTAGACGCGGTCCTCAATTCACCCCTCCACTTT.

This chain connects TRBV27 to TRBJ2-7, with 8 positions matching TRBD2. Germline V lookup: CDR1 MNHEY, CDR2 SMNVEV (reference sequence). With 5 bases clipped from V and 5 bases from J, the junction kept 11 bases outside the gene matches. CDR3 length: 15 residues. The CDR3 DNA is TGTGCCAGCAGTCCGAGCGGGAGTACGTCCCACGAGCAGTACTTC. Amino acids: CASSPSGSTSHEQYF.

The V call is TRBV5-1, the J call TRBJ1-2; 7 bases fit TRBD1. This CDR3 is 15 amino acids long. After removal of 3 bases from V and 6 bases from J, the junction contained 11 bases not matched to a gene. Germline V lookup: CDR1 SGHRS, CDR2 YFSETQ. The chain's CDR3 is CASSSVTGTANGYTF. CDR3 coding DNA: TGCGCCAGCAGCTCGGTGACCGGGACAGCCAATGGCTACACCTTC.

V is TRBV29-1 and J is TRBJ2-1; the match to TRBD1 covers 9 bases. The V gene's germline CDR1 is SQVTM and CDR2 ANQGSEA. The CDR3 is 15 residues long. J lost 4 bases, V lost 5 bases, and 9 bases had no gene match. The CDR3 is CSVNTGTGLYNEQFF. DNA of the CDR3: TGCAGCGTTAATACCGGGACAGGGCTATACAATGAGCAGTTCTTC.

The CDR3 coding sequence is TGTGCCAGCAGCCTCATCGGGGGTCGCGCAGATACGCAGTATTTT. It specifies CASSLIGGRADTQYF. The chain joins TRBV6-5 to TRBJ2-3; TRBD2 might be the D (6 bases). Looked up from germline, CDR1 is MNHEY and CDR2 is SVGAGI. V was clipped by 6 bases and J by 4 bases, with 17 bases between them. This CDR3 is 15 amino acids long.

The CDR3 region is CASTGGYGYTF. In DNA form, the CDR3 reads TGTGCCAGTACAGGGGGCTATGGCTACACCTTC. The V call is TRBV19, the J call TRBJ1-2, with TRBD1 identical over 7 bases. Trimming cost V 7 bases and J 4 bases; bases outside gene matches: 0. This CDR3 is built from 11 residues. The germline V gene encodes CDR1 LNHDA and CDR2 SQIVND (reference sequence).